The next 3 T cell receptor beta chains were all read from a single sample in a study of OX40 agonist ivuxolimab in advanced cancers. Preparation of the library involved the immunoSEQ multiplex PCR assay. TCRdb carries this immuneACCESS record with in-frame sequences only. Its versions omit some clonotypes, under half of them owing to an unresolved V gene in the studies checked, with the rest unexplained. Here the sample has 15,000 or so clones; about 77% occur a single time. 35% to 40% of the sample is held by the ten biggest clonotypes. Sequenced material: CD4+ or CD8+ T cells sorted from blood, taken in a trial of the OX40 agonist ivuxolimab. Source of these receptors: an adult with an advanced solid tumor such as melanoma, head and neck, liver or kidney cancer.

This chain connects TRBV6-5 to TRBJ2-7; TRBD1 or TRBD2 may be the D gene (5 bases each). Germline V CDR1 and CDR2: MNHEY, SVGAGI. The CDR3 runs to 14 residues. Between the trimmed V and J ends, which lost 7 bases and 0 bases, there was a span of 13 bases. The CDR3 spells CASTSSGTSYEQYF. The CDR3 DNA reads TGTGCCAGCACCTCGTCCGGGACCTCCTACGAGCAGTACTTC.

V gene TRBV15 combines with J gene TRBJ1-1; tentative D call: TRBD1 (6 bases). The CDR3 covers 17 residues. CDR1 is LNHNV and CDR2 is YYDKDF in the germline V gene (reference sequence). V shed 1 base and J shed 2 bases, with 17 bases lying between them. CDR3 bases: TGTGCCACCAGCAGAGTTTCTGCGACAGGAGCAAACACTGAAGCTTTCTTT. Translated, it gives CATSRVSATGANTEAFF.

The chain recombines TRBV4-3 with TRBJ1-3; TRBD1 agrees at 7 bases. V gave up 3 bases and J gave up 0 bases; unmatched junction bases: 5. The CDR3 has 16 amino acids. Germline loops: CDR1 LGHNA, CDR2 YSLEER. DNA for the CDR3: TGCGCCAGCAGCCAGCGGACAGGCAACTCTGGAAACACCATATATTTT. The encoded protein is CASSQRTGNSGNTIYF.